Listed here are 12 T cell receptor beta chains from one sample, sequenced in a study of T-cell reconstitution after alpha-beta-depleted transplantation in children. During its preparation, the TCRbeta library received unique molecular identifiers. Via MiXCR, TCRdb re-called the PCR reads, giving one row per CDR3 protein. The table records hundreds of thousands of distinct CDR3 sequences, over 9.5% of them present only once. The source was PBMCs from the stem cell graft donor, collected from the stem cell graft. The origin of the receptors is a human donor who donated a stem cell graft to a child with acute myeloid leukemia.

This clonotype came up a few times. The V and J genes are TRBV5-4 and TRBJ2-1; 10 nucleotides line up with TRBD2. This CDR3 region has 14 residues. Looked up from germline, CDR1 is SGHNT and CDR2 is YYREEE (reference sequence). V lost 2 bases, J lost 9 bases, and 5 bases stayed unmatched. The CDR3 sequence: CASSLGVAGGEQFF. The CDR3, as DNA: TGTGCCAGCAGCTTAGGGGTAGCGGGAGGTGAGCAGTTCTTC. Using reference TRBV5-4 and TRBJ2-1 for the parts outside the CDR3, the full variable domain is ETGVTQSPTHLIKTRGQQVTLRCSSQSGHNTVSWYQQALGQGPQFIFQYYREEENGRGNFPPRFSGLQFPNYSSELNVNALELDDSALYLCASSLGVAGGEQFFGPGTRLTVL.

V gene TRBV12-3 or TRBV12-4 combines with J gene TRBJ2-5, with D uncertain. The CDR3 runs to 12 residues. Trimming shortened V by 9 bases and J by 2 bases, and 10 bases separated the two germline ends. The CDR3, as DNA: TGTGCCAGTAGACGGCAACAAGAGACCCAGTACTTC. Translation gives CASRRQQETQYF.

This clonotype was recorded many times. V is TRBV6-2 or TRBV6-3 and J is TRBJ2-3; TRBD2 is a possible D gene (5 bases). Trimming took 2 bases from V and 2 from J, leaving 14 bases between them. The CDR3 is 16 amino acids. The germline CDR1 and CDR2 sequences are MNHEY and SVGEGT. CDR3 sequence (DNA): TGTGCCAGCAGTTACAAGGTAGCGCTACCCACAGATACGCAGTATTTT. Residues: CASSYKVALPTDTQYF.

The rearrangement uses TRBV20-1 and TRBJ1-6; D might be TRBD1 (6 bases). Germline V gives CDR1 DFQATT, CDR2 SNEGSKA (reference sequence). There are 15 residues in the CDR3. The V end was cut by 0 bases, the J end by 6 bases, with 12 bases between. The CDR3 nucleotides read TGCAGTGCTAGAGAGGGGGGGCTCTCTAATTCACCCCTCCACTTT. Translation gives CSAREGGLSNSPLHF.

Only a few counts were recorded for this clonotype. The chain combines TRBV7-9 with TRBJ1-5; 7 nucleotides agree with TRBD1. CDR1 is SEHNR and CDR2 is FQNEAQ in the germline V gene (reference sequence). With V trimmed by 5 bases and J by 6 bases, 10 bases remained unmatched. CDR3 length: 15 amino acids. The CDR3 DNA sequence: TGTGCCAGCAGCCCGACAGGGAAGGGGGGTCAGCCCCAGCATTTT. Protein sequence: CASSPTGKGGQPQHF.

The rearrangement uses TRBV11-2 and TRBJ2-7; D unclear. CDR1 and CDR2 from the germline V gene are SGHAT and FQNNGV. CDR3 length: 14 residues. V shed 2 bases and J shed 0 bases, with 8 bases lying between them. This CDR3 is CASSLFSSSYEQYF. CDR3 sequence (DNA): TGTGCCAGCAGCTTATTTTCATCCTCCTACGAGCAGTACTTC.

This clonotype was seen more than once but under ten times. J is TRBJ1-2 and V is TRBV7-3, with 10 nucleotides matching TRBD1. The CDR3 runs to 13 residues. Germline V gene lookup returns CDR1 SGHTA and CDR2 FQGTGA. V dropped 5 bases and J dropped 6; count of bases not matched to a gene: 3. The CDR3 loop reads CASSQGQGNGYTF. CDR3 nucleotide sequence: TGTGCCAGCAGCCAGGGACAGGGGAATGGCTACACCTTC.

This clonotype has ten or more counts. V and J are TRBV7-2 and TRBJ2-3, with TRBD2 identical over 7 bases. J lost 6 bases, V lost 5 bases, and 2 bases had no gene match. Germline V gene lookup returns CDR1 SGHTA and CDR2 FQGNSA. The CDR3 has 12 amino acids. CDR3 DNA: TGTGCCAGCAGCGAGGGAGGGGATACGCAGTATTTT. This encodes CASSEGGDTQYF.

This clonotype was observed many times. CDR3 amino acids: CASTSLDRINEKLFF. In DNA, the CDR3 is TGTGCCAGCACCTCGTTGGACAGGATTAATGAAAAACTGTTTTTT. The rearrangement uses TRBV25-1 and TRBJ1-4, with 7 bases identical to TRBD1. V dropped 7 bases and J dropped 4; count of bases not matched to a gene: 9. Germline CDR1 MGHDK, CDR2 SYGVNS. The CDR3 spans 15 residues.

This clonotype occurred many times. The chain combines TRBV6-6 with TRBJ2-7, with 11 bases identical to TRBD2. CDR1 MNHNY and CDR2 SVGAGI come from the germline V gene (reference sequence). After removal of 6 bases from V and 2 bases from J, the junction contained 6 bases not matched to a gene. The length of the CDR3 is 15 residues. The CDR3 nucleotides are TGTGCCAGCAGCAAATCTAGCGGGGGGACCTACGAGCAGTACTTC. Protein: CASSKSSGGTYEQYF.

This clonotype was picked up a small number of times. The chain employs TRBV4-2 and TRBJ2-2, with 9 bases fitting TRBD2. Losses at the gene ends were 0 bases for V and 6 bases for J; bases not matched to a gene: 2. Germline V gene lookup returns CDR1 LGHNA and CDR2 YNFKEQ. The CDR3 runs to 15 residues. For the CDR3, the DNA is TGTGCCAGCAGCCAAGAAGGCGGGAGGGCCGGGGAGCTGTTTTTT. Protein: CASSQEGGRAGELFF.

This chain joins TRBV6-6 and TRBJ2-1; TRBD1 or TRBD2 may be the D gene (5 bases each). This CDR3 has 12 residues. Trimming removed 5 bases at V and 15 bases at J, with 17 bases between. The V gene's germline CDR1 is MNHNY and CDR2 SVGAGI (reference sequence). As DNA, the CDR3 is TGTGCCAGCAGTCCCGGGACCCTCGCAGCGTTCTTC. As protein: CASSPGTLAAFF.